This T cell receptor (beta chain) comes out of a study of cytomegalovirus exposure and HLA in healthy donors (dated by TCRdb to 2016 to 2017). Context from the whole study: An earlier analysis of several hundred of the donors reported around 280 Gb of sequence data and 95 million to 130 million unique TCR beta sequences obtained from about 170 million T cells. All discovery cohort repertoires had been generated on a single sequencing platform. The number of donors typed differed by locus, with roughly 629-640 for A, B, C, DRB1 and DQB1, 522 for DQA1, approximately 580 for DPA1, and 450 to 480 for DPB1. An earlier analysis of around 540 of the donors applied high-throughput TCR beta sequencing to assess whether each TCR beta V gene segment acted as functional or pseudogenic. On average, roughly 250,000 unique TCR beta nucleotide sequences were sequenced per donor among about 400 genotyped donors of the cohort, with roughly 20% of those sequences being non-productive. Donor age, sex, ethnicity and CMV serostatus were collected together with the repertoire data. The aim of the study was to test whether cataloging public T cell receptors could identify signatures of past pathogen exposure. Class I and class II HLA loci were covered by the typing at four-digit resolution. Using immunosequencing, the study profiled T cell repertoires from around 670 subjects and related those repertoires to cytomegalovirus serostatus. Rather than drawing on any new phenotypic data, the later analysis identified candidate immune exposures from TCR beta sequences and the way those sequences occurred across donors. Of the 398 genotyped donors, about 80% fell in the genetic ancestry cluster associated with self-reported Caucasian donors. Approximately 300 gigabases of sequencing data and around 87 million unique TCR sequences were included in an early release covering 550 to 800 HLA-typed donors. To predict cytomegalovirus infection status, the study brought together high-throughput TCR immunosequencing, statistical association of individual TCRs with disease status, and machine learning. A later analysis re-analyzed previously published TCR beta repertoires from 600 to 850 donors and added high-resolution HLA genotyping to study TCR occurrence patterns. A later genetic analysis took genome-wide SNP genotypes for about three fifths of the 666 donors and used that subset as a discovery cohort. In addition to the first cohort of 666 subjects, a separate validation cohort of approximately 130 different subjects was used. Several DR-DQ haplotypes were handled as single units for association and clustering because linkage in the cohort was strong.

The library was generated by the immunoSEQ multiplex PCR assay. For the multiplex PCR, a mixture combining 60 forward primers for TCR Vbeta segments and 13 reverse primers for TCR Jbeta segments was used. Amplification of the CDR3 region of rearranged TCR beta genes was performed with a multiplex PCR assay on genomic DNA. Amplified TCR beta libraries were sequenced as 87-base-pair reads on the Illumina HiSeq System. As for how the authors treated the data: Across the 500 to 750 repertoires, a later analysis counted tens of millions of unique TCR beta chains, around 11 million of which were shared by at least two donors. Raw reads were error-corrected and collapsed into unique sequences with a nearest-neighbor algorithm that merged closely related sequences to remove PCR and sequencing errors. Alignment of CDR3 sequences to IMGT reference sequences was used to assign V, D and J gene segments. For a sequence to be retained, at least a six-nucleotide match to both a V gene segment and a J gene segment was required. Rearrangements were called productive when the CDR3 lacked stop codons and stayed in frame with V and J; all others were non-productive. Following IMGT convention, CDR3 was defined as the stretch from the second conserved V-encoded cysteine to the conserved J-encoded phenylalanine. The earlier analysis of some 540 of the donors excluded any sequence lacking an unambiguous match to a single V gene segment. In an earlier analysis of approximately 590 of the donors, V segments were called functional above 56.7% productive rearrangements and were called segregating when the between-donor standard deviation exceeded 5%. A statistical classification framework was built for diagnosing cytomegalovirus status from the catalog of TCR beta chain sequences. V and J gene assignment, in a later analysis, came from comparing TCR nucleotide sequences with IMGT/GENE-DB human TR gene sequences. A later analysis assigned CDR3 sequences and most-parsimonious VDJ recombination scenarios with the TCRdist pipeline. A later analysis defined each TCR beta chain by its CDR3 amino acid sequence plus V-gene family, and excluded reads lacking a unique V-gene family. A later analysis removed 600 or so highly shared, low-generation-probability nucleotide sequences to deal with suspected cross-contamination and a sequencing artifact. In a later analysis, a clonal expansion index was calculated for each public chain from normalized within-repertoire ranks of inferred template counts. Generation probabilities in a later analysis came from a VDJ recombination model fitted to out-of-frame rearrangements, and those results were checked against IGoR. In a later analysis, hypergeometric tests were used to score TCR-TCR, TCR-HLA and TCR-CMV co-occurrence, with a repertoire-size bias correction applied to TCR pairs. To estimate false discovery rates, a later analysis permuted the HLA or CMV assignments 20 times. In a later analysis, co-occurring TCRs were grouped with DBSCAN, and TCRdist sequence similarity was added when clustering was performed within HLA-allele-positive subsets. Repertoires with fewer than 30,000 or more than 120,000 public chains, plus five repertoires with anomalous nucleotide sharing, were excluded from co-occurrence clustering. TCRdb holds this immuneACCESS table with in-frame rearrangements only. Some clones are missing; in checked studies, unresolved V genes explain under half, and the rest has no known cause. That table furnishes V, J and clone size, whereas the DNA furnished D and trimming. For this sample there are hundreds of thousands of clones; around 80% appear just once. Of the sample, 0.4% to 0.6% is held by the ten largest clones.

At the junction V is shortened by 0 bases and J by 4 bases; bases outside the gene matches: 7. Reading from cysteine to phenylalanine, the CDR3 counts 16 amino acids. Of all the DNA, just the CDR3 is kept, 48 bases in frame from base 1. Sequences SGHNT (CDR1) and YYREEE (CDR2) are obtained from the germline V gene (reference sequence). The cohort consisted of some 670 healthy bone marrow donors. At the time of sampling, every cohort member was nominally healthy, though immune exposures that went unrecorded were likely present. The donor was CMV seronegative and belonged to the group of 352 seronegative cohort members. A peripheral blood sample was collected from each donor, and TCR beta sequencing was performed on peripheral blood mononuclear cells. The Qiagen DNeasy Blood Extraction Kit was used to extract genomic DNA from the blood cell samples. Here is what the overall study found, with its caveats: A later analysis found that HLA-associated TCR beta chains were more clonally expanded and had lower generation probabilities than equally common non-associated chains. Because some donors lacked HLA typing at each locus, the association tests relied only on the typed subset. A later analysis reported that several top co-occurrence clusters appeared linked to parvovirus B19, influenza, CMV and Epstein-Barr virus. Some IMGT-functional V segments, including TRBV6-2 and TRBV6-3, could not be told apart with the 87-base-pair reads, so those segments were excluded. The classifier was reported to diagnose cytomegalovirus status with high specificity and sensitivity in both the original and validation cohorts. When HLA alleles, especially DR and DQ, strongly co-occurred, TCR associations were difficult to assign to individual alleles. According to a later genetic analysis, donors in an Asian-associated ancestry cluster had fewer N-insertions in productive TCRs than the approximately 630-donor mean. The only immune exposure information available for the cohort was CMV serostatus. In the study, approximately 160 TCR beta chains were listed as associated with cytomegalovirus. V-gene and J-gene trimming of TCR beta chains was associated with a missense DCLRE1C variant in a later genetic analysis, and the association was replicated in an independent cohort. Across donors, most TCR sequences were observed very rarely, whereas some public TCRs were present in many individuals. The cohort was sequenced for TCR beta chains only, and without alpha or paired-chain data the features that could be detected were limited. The earlier analysis of some 560 of the donors excluded roughly 17 rarely observed V segments, including chromosome 9 orphons, because counts were too low. According to a later analysis, TCR association rates differed among HLA loci, with DRB1 alleles showing the most associated TCRs and HLA-C alleles showing the fewest. A cluster of highly shared sequence variants was judged likely to represent a technical artifact of the sequencing pipeline. A later analysis found that most CMV-associated TCR beta chains appeared HLA-restricted, with HLA associations seemingly driven largely by CMV exposure. A further reported finding was that TCR beta sequences accurately predicted the HLA-A and HLA-B alleles for most subjects in the first cohort. In a later analysis, 16,951 TCR beta sequences were associated with specific HLA alleles at a false discovery rate of 0.05. In vitro tests confirmed that a few of the cytomegalovirus-associated TCR beta chains recognize cytomegalovirus antigens. Correlated functional status among segregating V segments might be attributable to linkage disequilibrium, but an unknown experimental factor could not be ruled out. The presence/absence analyses assumed that sequencing depth was roughly uniform across donors, and that assumption may not be true. An earlier analysis of around 600 of the donors showed that most TCR beta V segments appeared in productive rearrangements either about 87% or about 30% of the time, which broadly matched IMGT annotations. The authors suggested that the approach could potentially be extended to other disease states and immunological phenotypes.

Notes on this clone: Its cognate antigen has yet to be identified. The sample holds no much larger clone one base away, and base qualities are not on file.

The rearrangement combines TRBV5-4 with TRBJ2-1, with 7 bases matching TRBD1. The sequenced sample consisted of PBMCs. The receptor's source is a boy aged 5-17 years in good health and CMV-seronegative. The DNA reads TGTGCCAGCAGCTTGGATTCAGGGGGAATTTACAATGAGCAGTTCTTC. Translation gives CASSLDSGGIYNEQFF.